This T cell receptor (beta chain) was retrieved from a study of T cells in Graves' hyperthyroidism and ophthalmopathy (dated by TCRdb to the late 2010s). Broadly, across the study: Peripheral blood was sampled at the time of initial diagnosis, prior to any treatment. To identify distinguishing TCR V-J signatures, a discovery cohort of 95 to 100 patients was used, comprising 43 with Graves' ophthalmopathy and 55 to 65 with stable Graves' hyperthyroidism. An independent validation cohort of fewer than 20 hyperthyroidism patients and about 16 patients who later progressed to ophthalmopathy tested prospective prediction of ophthalmopathy. The roughly 100 discovery patients were divided at random into training and test sets in a 7:3 ratio. In addition, the study compared T-cell repertoires in thyroid tissue and in blood from about 6 Graves' hyperthyroidism patients. After sampling, hyperthyroidism patients received methimazole starting at 30 mg daily, and ophthalmopathy patients received high-dose intravenous methylprednisolone. The paper describes TCR Vbeta CDR3 sequencing of about 140 peripheral blood samples, made up of 43 ophthalmopathy patients, approximately 76 hyperthyroidism patients and 17 progressor patients.

Hyperthyroidism patients were aged 18 to 65 years and newly diagnosed, with disease duration of less than 2 months. Exclusion was applied to patients with uncontrolled infections, other autoimmune diseases, pregnancy or lactation. Clinical symptoms, serum thyroxine and TRAb, thyroid ultrasound, and orbital computed tomography formed the basis for the diagnoses. Blood from progressor patients was drawn when they were first diagnosed with hyperthyroidism, before any ophthalmopathy symptoms appeared. PBMCs were isolated from 10 ml of fresh peripheral blood by Ficoll-Paque density gradient centrifugation. Progressor patients were initially diagnosed with Graves' hyperthyroidism and developed ophthalmopathy during follow-up. Trizol reagent was used to extract total RNA, and RNA quality was then checked on an Agilent 2100 Bioanalyzer. The investigation overall reported the following: In validation, the model predicted progression to ophthalmopathy a median of approximately 6.6 months before onset, with around 70% sensitivity and about 75% specificity. No statistical method was used to fix the sample size in advance, and group allocation was not hidden from the investigators. Blood samples also contained most of the expanded thyroid clonotypes (frequency above 0.001), which suggests that blood repertoires may reflect thyroid immune responses. In cross-validation, a model built on a 13 V-J signature told ophthalmopathy apart from stable hyperthyroidism with over 85% sensitivity and 81% to 82% specificity, and in testing the same model reached 80%/75%.

As encoded in the germline V gene, CDR1 is SGDLS while CDR2 is YYNGEE. From the cysteine through the phenylalanine, the CDR3 covers 14 amino acids. Just CDR3 DNA is preserved here, 42 bases in frame from base 1. Trimming removed 2 bases from V and 6 bases from J; the gene matches leave 7 bases unexplained. Amplification of TCR beta CDR3 regions was carried out from RNA transcripts. The first round of RT-PCR for the TCR CDR3 was performed with the HTBI primer set and the Qiagen OneStep RT-PCR kit. Libraries were constructed in a second round of multiplex PCR, after which size selection and purification were carried out. Paired-end sequencing of the libraries was performed with 100 bp reads on an Illumina HiSeq2000. The authors' analysis ran thus. SOAPnuke was used to process the raw data, throwing out any read that contained adapters or uncalled bases, had a mean Phred below 15, or lacked an exact constant-primer or identifier match. COPE v1.2.5 was used to merge high-quality paired reads, and clonotypes were defined as unique nucleotide sequences. MiTCR v1.1 was used to align clonotypes to the IMGT TRBV, TRBD and TRBJ reference segments. Analysis was restricted to V-J combinations with a frequency above 0.0001, which covered roughly 99% of repertoires. The TCS score was defined as F50 (clonal expansion) divided by E x V (chaos), with BLOSUM62-based TCRdist calculated between CDR3 peptides within each V-J. Welch's t-statistics and random forest reduced several hundred V-J features to some 14, which were used in a naive Bayes classifier (R e1071). TCRdb itself trimmed the public reads at Q25 with fastp, ran MiXCR and retained productive beta chains. Here each entry gathers all rows of one CDR3 protein and keeps the most common genes and DNA. What appears here as the V and J calls and clone size reflects TCRdb's work, not the paper's. This sample holds some 600,000 distinct CDR3 sequences; approximately 14% were observed only once. The top ten constitute almost 6% of the sample.

This clonotype has ten or more counts. Its cognate antigen has yet to be identified. No base qualities exist here, and no much larger clone lies one base off it. The receptor was derived from a woman aged 30 to 39 with Graves' hyperthyroidism that later progressed to Graves' ophthalmopathy. The sequenced material came from blood. This receptor chain uses TRBV9 and TRBJ2-7; TRBD2 lines up with 8 middle nucleotides. The nucleotide sequence reads TGTGCCAGCAGCGTTAGCGGGATCGGAGGCGAGCAGTACTTC. Its translation is CASSVSGIGGEQYF.